The entry below gives a single T cell receptor (beta chain) sequence along with its context. This entry belongs to a study of blood T cell repertoires in COVID-19. Study details: Sites in the United States, Italy and Spain provided acute and convalescent COVID-19 samples.

Per the study methods: Amplification of reference gene primers was used by the study to estimate nucleated cell counts. This table comes from immunoSEQ multiplex PCR, and its TCRdb copy is limited to in-frame clones, with some not included. The DNA was the basis for D and trimming; V, J and clone size are from that table. Of about 500,000 clones in the sample, 89% were seen once. The CDR3 spans 15 residues. Germline V CDR1 and CDR2: SEHNR, FQNEAQ (reference sequence). Trimming at V came to 3 bases and at J to 9 bases, leaving 9 bases not matched to a gene. Sequencing was carried out using peripheral blood. This rearrangement joins TRBV7-9 to TRBJ2-1, with 9 bases lining up with TRBD2. The TCR originated in a man between 18 and 29 years old with COVID-19, enrolled during active disease. The DNA of the CDR3 is TGTGCCAGCAGCTTTGTAGCGGGGGTCGTTAGTGAGCAGTTCTTC. Its translation: CASSFVAGVVSEQFF.